This T cell receptor (beta chain) was sequenced during a study of blood T cell repertoires in COVID-19. Overall study context: Sites across the United States, Italy and Spain contributed samples from acute and convalescent COVID-19.

Some clones are missing from TCRdb's copy, which holds only in-frame ones; the method was immunoSEQ multiplex PCR. The profile shows about 190,000 clones, 88% of them singletons. The CDR3 length is 12 residues. V was clipped by 3 bases and J by 7 bases, with 9 bases between them. Sequenced material: peripheral blood. The rearrangement links TRBV12-3 or TRBV12-4 to TRBJ1-1, with D tentatively TRBD1 (6 bases). The sequence came from a man in his late teens or twenties with active or convalescent COVID-19. Here the CDR3 reads CASSLVRGEAFF. DNA for the CDR3: TGTGCCAGCAGTTTGGTCAGGGGTGAAGCTTTCTTT.